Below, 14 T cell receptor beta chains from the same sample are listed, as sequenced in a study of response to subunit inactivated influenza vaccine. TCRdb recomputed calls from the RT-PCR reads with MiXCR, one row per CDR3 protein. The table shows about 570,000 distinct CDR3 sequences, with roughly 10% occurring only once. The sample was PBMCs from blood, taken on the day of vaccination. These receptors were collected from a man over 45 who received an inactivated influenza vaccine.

The CDR3 loop reads CASSLVGTYQETQYF. In DNA, the CDR3 is TGTGCCAGCAGTTTAGTCGGCACGTACCAAGAGACCCAGTACTTC. This chain uses TRBV12-3 or TRBV12-4 with TRBJ2-5; D is unresolved. This CDR3 has 15 amino acids. V was pared by 1 base and J by 0 bases, with 9 bases between.

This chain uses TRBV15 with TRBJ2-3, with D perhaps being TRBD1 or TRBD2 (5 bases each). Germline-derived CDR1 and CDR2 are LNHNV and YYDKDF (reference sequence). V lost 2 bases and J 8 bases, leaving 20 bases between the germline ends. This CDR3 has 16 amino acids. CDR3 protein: CATSRFPVRTGTTQYF. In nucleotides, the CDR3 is TGTGCCACCAGCAGATTTCCAGTTCGGACGGGGACTACGCAGTATTTT.

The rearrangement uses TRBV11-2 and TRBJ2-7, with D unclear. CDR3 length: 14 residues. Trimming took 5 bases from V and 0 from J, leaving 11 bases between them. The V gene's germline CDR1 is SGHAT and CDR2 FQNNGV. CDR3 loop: CASSRPRISYEQYF. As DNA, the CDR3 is TGTGCCAGCAGCCGCCCCCGGATCTCCTACGAGCAGTACTTC. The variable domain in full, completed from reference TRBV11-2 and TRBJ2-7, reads EAGVAQSPRYKIIEKRQSVAFWCNPISGHATLYWYQQILGQGPKLLIQFQNNGVVDDSQLPKDRFSAERLKGVDSTLKIQPAKLEDSAVYLCASSRPRISYEQYFGPGTRLTVT.

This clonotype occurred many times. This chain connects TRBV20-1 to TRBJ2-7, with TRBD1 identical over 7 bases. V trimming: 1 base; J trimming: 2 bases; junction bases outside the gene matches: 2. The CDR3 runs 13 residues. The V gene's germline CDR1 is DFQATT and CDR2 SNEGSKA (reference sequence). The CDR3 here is CSARVTGPYEQYF. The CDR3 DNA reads TGCAGTGCTAGAGTGACAGGGCCCTACGAGCAGTACTTC.

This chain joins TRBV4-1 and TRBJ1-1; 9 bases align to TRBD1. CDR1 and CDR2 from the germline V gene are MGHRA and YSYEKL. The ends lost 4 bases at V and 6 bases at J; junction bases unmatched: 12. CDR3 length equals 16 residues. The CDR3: CASSPRTGTGNPEAFF. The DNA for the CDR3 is TGCGCCAGCAGCCCAAGAACGGGGACAGGGAATCCTGAAGCTTTCTTT.

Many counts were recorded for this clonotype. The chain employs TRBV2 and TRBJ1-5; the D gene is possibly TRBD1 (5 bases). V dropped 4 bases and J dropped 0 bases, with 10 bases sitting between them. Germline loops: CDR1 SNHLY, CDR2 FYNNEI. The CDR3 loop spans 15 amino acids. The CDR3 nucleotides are TGTGCCAGCAGTGTGCAGGGCGCTAGCAATCAGCCCCAGCATTTT. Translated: CASSVQGASNQPQHF.

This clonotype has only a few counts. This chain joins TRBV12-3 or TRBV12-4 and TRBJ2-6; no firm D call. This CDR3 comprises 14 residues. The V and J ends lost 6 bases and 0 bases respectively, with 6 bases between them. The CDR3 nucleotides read TGTGCCAGCAGCCCGAACTCTGGGGCCAACGTCCTGACTTTC. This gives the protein CASSPNSGANVLTF.

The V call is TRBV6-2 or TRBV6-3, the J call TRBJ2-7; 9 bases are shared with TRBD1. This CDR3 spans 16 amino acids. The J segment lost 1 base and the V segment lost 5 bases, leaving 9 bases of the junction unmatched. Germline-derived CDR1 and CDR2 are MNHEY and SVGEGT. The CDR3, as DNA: TGTGCCAGCAGTCCCCCCGGGACAGGGCGGTCCTACGAGCAGTACTTC. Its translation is CASSPPGTGRSYEQYF.

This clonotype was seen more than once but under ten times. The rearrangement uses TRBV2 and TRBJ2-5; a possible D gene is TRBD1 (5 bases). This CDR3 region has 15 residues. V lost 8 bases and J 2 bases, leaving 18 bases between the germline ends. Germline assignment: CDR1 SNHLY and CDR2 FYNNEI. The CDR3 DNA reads TGTGCCAGCTCTCTATCGGCACAGGCTCAAGAGACCCAGTACTTC. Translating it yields CASSLSAQAQETQYF. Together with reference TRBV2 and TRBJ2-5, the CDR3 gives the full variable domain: EPEVTQTPSHQVTQMGQEVILRCVPISNHLYFYWYRQILGQKVEFLVSFYNNEISEKSEIFDDQFSVERPDGSNFTLKIRSTKLEDSAMYFCASSLSAQAQETQYFGPGTRLLVL.

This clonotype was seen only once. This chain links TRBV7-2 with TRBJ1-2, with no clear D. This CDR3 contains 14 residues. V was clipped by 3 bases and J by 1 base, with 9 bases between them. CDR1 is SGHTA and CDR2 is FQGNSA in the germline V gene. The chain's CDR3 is CASSFPGVNYGYTF. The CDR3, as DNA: TGTGCCAGCAGCTTTCCCGGGGTTAACTATGGCTACACCTTC.

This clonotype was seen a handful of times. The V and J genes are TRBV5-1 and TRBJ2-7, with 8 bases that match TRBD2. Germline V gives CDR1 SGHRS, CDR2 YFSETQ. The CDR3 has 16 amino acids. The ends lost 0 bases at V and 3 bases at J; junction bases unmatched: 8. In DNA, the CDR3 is TGCGCCAGCAGCTTGGGAAGTCCTAGCGGGTTCTACGAGCAGTACTTC. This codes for CASSLGSPSGFYEQYF.

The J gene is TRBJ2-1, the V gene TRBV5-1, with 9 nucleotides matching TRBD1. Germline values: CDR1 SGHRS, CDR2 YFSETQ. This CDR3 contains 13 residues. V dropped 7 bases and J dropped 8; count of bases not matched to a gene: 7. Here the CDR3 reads CASFRTGVHEQFF. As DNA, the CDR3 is TGCGCCAGCTTCCGGACAGGGGTGCATGAGCAGTTCTTC. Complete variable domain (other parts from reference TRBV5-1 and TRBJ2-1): KAGVTQTPRYLIKTRGQQVTLSCSPISGHRSVSWYQQTPGQGLQFLFEYFSETQRNKGNFPGRFSGRQFSNSRSEMNVSTLELGDSALYLCASFRTGVHEQFFGPGTRLTVL.

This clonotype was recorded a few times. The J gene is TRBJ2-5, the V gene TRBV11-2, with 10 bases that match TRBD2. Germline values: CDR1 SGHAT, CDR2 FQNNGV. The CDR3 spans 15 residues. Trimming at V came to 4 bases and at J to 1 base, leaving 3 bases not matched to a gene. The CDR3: CASSSRTSGQETQYF. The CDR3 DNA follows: TGTGCCAGCAGCTCCCGGACTAGCGGCCAAGAGACCCAGTACTTC.

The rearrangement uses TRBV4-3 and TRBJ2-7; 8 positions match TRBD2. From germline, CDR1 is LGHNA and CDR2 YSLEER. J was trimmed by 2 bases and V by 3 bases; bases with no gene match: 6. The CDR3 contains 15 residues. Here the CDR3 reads CASSQGRGGTYEQYF. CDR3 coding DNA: TGCGCCAGCAGCCAGGGTCGGGGGGGTACCTACGAGCAGTACTTC.